This T cell receptor (beta chain) was observed in a study of blood T cell repertoires in COVID-19. The CDR3 totals 15 residues. Germline CDR1 is SGHRS and CDR2 is YFSETQ. V gave up 1 base and J gave up 1 base; unmatched junction bases: 2. TCRdb keeps only in-frame clones here, not all; method: immunoSEQ multiplex PCR. The table lists fewer than 75,000 clones, about 89% of them singletons. This receptor was obtained from a man between 60 and 75 years old with active or convalescent COVID-19. The V gene is TRBV5-1, the J gene TRBJ2-1; 7 bases match TRBD1. Sequencing was performed on peripheral blood. CDR3 nucleotides: TGCGCCAGCAGCTTGTCAGGGGGATCCTACAATGAGCAGTTCTTC. It is translated as CASSLSGGSYNEQFF.